This TCR beta chain originates from a study of blood T cell repertoires in COVID-19. Per the germline V gene, CDR1 is SGHRS and CDR2 is YFSETQ. This CDR3 has 16 residues. The trim removed 9 bases at V and 7 bases at J, leaving 16 bases unmatched. Sequencing was performed with immunoSEQ multiplex PCR; in TCRdb, only in-frame clones are kept and a portion is missing. The table shows approximately 240,000 clones, with about 80% occurring only once. The TCR sequence derives from a woman in her 30s who had recovered from COVID-19. The sample consisted of peripheral blood. The chain uses TRBV5-1 and TRBJ1-6; 7 bases line up with TRBD1. CDR3 region: CATHPYRGTYNSPLHF. The CDR3 coding sequence is TGCGCCACCCATCCATACAGGGGCACTTACAATTCACCCCTCCACTTT.